Given below is one T cell receptor (beta chain) in context. Its antigen remains unidentified. Generated by immunoSEQ multiplex PCR, the TCRdb table keeps only in-frame clones and is missing some. The profile shows 150,000 to 200,000 clones, approximately 90% of them singletons. Per germline, CDR1 MNHEY and CDR2 SMNVEV (reference sequence). After removal of 7 bases from V and 4 bases from J, the junction contained 8 bases not matched to a gene. There are 14 residues in the CDR3. The entry originates in a study of T cell responses to AZD1222 COVID-19 vaccine. Study conclusions and caveats: Spike-specific TCR depth and breadth grew after two AZD1222 doses. Within unmutated variant regions lay the reported targets of nearly half of spike-specific TCRs.

The rearrangement uses TRBV27 and TRBJ2-3; TRBD2 matches 7 bases. Sequenced here: peripheral blood, sampled 28 days after the second AZD1222 dose. The source of this sequence is an adult who received the AZD1222 COVID-19 vaccine. This chain's CDR3 is CASTSSGFSDTQYF. Written as DNA, the CDR3 is TGTGCCAGCACCTCTAGCGGATTCTCAGATACGCAGTATTTT.